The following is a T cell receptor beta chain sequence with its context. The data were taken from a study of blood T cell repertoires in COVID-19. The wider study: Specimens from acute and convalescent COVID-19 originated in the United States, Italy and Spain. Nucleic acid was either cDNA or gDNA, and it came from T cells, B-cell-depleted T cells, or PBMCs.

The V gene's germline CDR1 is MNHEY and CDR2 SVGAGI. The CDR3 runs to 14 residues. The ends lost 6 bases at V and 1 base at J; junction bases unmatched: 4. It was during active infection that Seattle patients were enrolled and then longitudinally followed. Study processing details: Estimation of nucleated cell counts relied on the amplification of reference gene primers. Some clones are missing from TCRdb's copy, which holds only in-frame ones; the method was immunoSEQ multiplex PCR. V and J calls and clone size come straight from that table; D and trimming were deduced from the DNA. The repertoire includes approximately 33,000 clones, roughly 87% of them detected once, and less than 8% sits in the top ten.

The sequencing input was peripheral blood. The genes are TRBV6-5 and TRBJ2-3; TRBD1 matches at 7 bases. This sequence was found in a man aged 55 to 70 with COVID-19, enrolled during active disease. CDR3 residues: CASSPTGGTDTQYF. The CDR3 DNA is TGTGCCAGCAGCCCCACAGGGGGCACAGATACGCAGTATTTT.